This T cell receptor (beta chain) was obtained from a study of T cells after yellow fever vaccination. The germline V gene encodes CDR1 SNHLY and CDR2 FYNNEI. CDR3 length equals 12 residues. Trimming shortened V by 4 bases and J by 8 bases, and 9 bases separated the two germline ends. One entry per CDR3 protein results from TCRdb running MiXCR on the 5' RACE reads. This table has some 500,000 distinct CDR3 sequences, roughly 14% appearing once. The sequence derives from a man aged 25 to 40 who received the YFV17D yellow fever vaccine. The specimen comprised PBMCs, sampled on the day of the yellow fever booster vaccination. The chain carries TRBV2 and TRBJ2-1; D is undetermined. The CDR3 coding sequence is TGTGCCAGCAGTGCCGACCGATATGAGCAGTTCTTC. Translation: CASSADRYEQFF.